These T cell receptor beta chains were read from a single sample in a study of cytomegalovirus exposure and HLA in healthy donors. TCRdb's copy holds only in-frame clones and misses some; the assay was immunoSEQ multiplex PCR. The table lists roughly 100,000 clones, 70% to 80% of them singletons. Sequenced: PBMCs. The origin of the receptors is a man between 18 and 29 years old in good health and CMV-seropositive. CDR3s include the opening cysteine and the closing phenylalanine or tryptophan. Where a row states a size, it is once, few, many or the class of an expanded clone; other rows omit it.

CDR3 length | clone size | V gene | CDR3 protein
13 | NA | TRBV7-3 | CASSPDRGGEAFF
17 | NA | TRBV28 | CASSLLWGGENGSPLHF
16 | once | TRBV7-2 | CASSLNQGGLGNEQYF
11 | NA | TRBV6-6 | CASSLSDTQYF
15 | NA | TRBV28 | CASSLPGQGTYEQYF
16 | once | TRBV28 | CASSPNGQTLRGEQYF
12 | once | TRBV18 | CASSPRTDEQYF
13 | NA | TRBV5-1 | CASSRDRGETQYF
16 | NA | TRBV28 | CASSPKSGGRNTEAFF
15 | once | TRBV27 | CASSPTGILGTEAFF
14 | NA | TRBV5-1 | CASSYDRVGNEQFF
14 | NA | TRBV2 | CASTESGGSYEQYF
12 | NA | TRBV19 | CATGQGGYEQYF
15 | few | TRBV2 | CASSPRISGANVLTF
14 | few | TRBV15 | CATSRGTVYNEQFF
14 | NA | TRBV30 | CAWTVTPGGNTIYF
15 | once | TRBV29-1 | CSVEHFGTENDEQFF
13 | NA | TRBV19 | CASSTGDRNEQYF
15 | NA | TRBV7-2 | CASSGRRGLATEAFF
14 | NA | TRBV18 | CASSLQGLGEKLFF
13 | few | TRBV30 | CAWSLTASYEQYF
15 | NA | TRBV7-9 | CASSLGTGGATEAFF
14 | NA | TRBV15 | CATRTGGDPYGYTF
14 | NA | TRBV28 | CASSLGAERQELTF
14 | NA | TRBV27 | CASSFSQGRDTQYF
15 | NA | TRBV11-2 | CASSPNRGETQPQHF
15 | NA | TRBV5-4 | CASSSDRGPGETQYF
16 | few | TRBV7-9 | CTSSLIGQGFGDTQYF
15 | NA | TRBV30 | CAWSAGGRSGNTIYF
13 | few | TRBV10-3 | CASGTGEVYEQYF
13 | NA | TRBV7-6 | CASSLWQAYEQYF
16 | NA | TRBV4-1 | CASSQDLFQNNSPLHF